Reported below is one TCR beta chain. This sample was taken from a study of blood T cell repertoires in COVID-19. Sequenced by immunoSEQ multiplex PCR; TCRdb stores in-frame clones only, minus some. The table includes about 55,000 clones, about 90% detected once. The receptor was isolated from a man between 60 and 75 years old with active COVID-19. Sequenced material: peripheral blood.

The CDR3 spells CASSVWTSGTLDEQFF. In DNA, the CDR3 is TGTGCCAGCAGCGTTTGGACTAGCGGGACTTTGGATGAGCAGTTCTTC. The J gene is TRBJ2-1, the V gene TRBV9; 12 positions agree with TRBD2. J lost 8 bases, V lost 2 bases, and 8 bases had no gene match. CDR1 is SGDLS, CDR2 YYNGEE, per germline. This CDR3 has 16 amino acids.